This TCR beta chain was identified during a study of T cells in Graves' hyperthyroidism and ophthalmopathy. V gave up 2 bases and J gave up 2 bases; unmatched junction bases: 8. Looked up from germline, CDR1 is MDHEN and CDR2 is SYDVKM. The CDR3 spans 16 residues. Using RNA transcripts as the source, TCR beta CDR3 regions were amplified. When the TCR CDR3 underwent first-round RT-PCR, the HTBI primer set was used. TCRdb used MiXCR to reprocess the multiplex PCR reads, holding one entry per CDR3 protein. The repertoire has about 400,000 distinct CDR3 sequences, 15% to 18% of them found once; the top ten carry 7.5% to 8%. Many counts were recorded for this clonotype. Diagnostic decisions used clinical symptoms, serum thyroxine and TRAb, thyroid ultrasound and orbital computed tomography.

The receptor's source is a woman between 18 and 29 years old with Graves' hyperthyroidism. The chain has TRBV28 and TRBJ1-2, with 7 bases matching TRBD1. What was sequenced was blood. DNA of the CDR3: TGTGCCAGCAGTTTAAGGCGAGGGGGCGCAAACTATGGCTACACCTTC. Translated, it gives CASSLRRGGANYGYTF.